Listed here are 18 T cell receptor beta chains from one sample, sequenced in a study of blood T cell repertoires in COVID-19. Sequencing was performed with immunoSEQ multiplex PCR; in TCRdb, only in-frame clones are kept and a portion is missing. The repertoire includes around 280,000 clones, roughly 90% of them detected once, and 2% to 2.5% sits in the top ten. The source material was peripheral blood. The receptor set was obtained from a woman aged 50 to 65 who had recovered from COVID-19.

Here the CDR3 DNA reads TGTGCCAGCAGCTTAGACAGGGGGACCCTTAGGGTCTACGAGCAGTACTTC. It specifies CASSLDRGTLRVYEQYF. The chain joins TRBV5-6 to TRBJ2-7; 9 bases line up with TRBD1. CDR3 size: 17 residues. From germline, CDR1 is SGHDT and CDR2 YYEEEE. The V gene end was trimmed by 2 bases and the J gene end by 3 bases; junction bases not matched to a gene: 12.

The genes are TRBV2 and TRBJ1-4, with 7 bases identical to TRBD1. Per germline, CDR1 SNHLY and CDR2 FYNNEI. This CDR3 is built from 15 residues. J gave up 5 bases and V 6 bases, and 9 bases lay outside the gene matches. The CDR3 DNA follows: TGTGCCAGCAGAGCCCGGGACAGTACGAATGAAAAACTGTTTTTT. Translation gives CASRARDSTNEKLFF.

The CDR3 spells CASSVGPTDLLSYEQYF. Here the CDR3 DNA reads TGTGCCAGCAGCGTAGGACCGACAGACCTCCTCTCCTACGAGCAGTACTTC. The chain couples TRBV9 to TRBJ2-7; D might be TRBD1 (5 bases). The CDR3 is made up of 17 amino acids. The germline V gene encodes CDR1 SGDLS and CDR2 YYNGEE. V gave up 0 bases and J gave up 0 bases, with 16 bases separating them.

The V call is TRBV5-1, the J call TRBJ2-5; weak D call: TRBD2 (6 bases). From germline, CDR1 is SGHRS and CDR2 YFSETQ. V lost 5 bases and J 5 bases, leaving 16 bases between the germline ends. CDR3 size: 14 residues. CDR3 in amino acids: CASRSGGLGETQYF. CDR3 bases: TGCGCCAGCAGGTCTGGAGGGCTTGGTGAGACCCAGTACTTC.

CDR3: CASSPKAGGTYEQYF. The CDR3 DNA reads TGTGCCAGCTCACCAAAGGCGGGAGGGACCTACGAGCAGTACTTC. V is TRBV18 and J is TRBJ2-7; TRBD2 matches 9 bases. CDR3 length: 15 residues. V lost 2 bases to trimming and J lost 2 bases; unmatched junction nucleotides: 4. The germline V gene has CDR1 KGHSH and CDR2 LQKENI.

V gene TRBV28 combines with J gene TRBJ2-3; TRBD1 might be the D (8 bases). This CDR3 comprises 15 residues. V dropped 10 bases and J dropped 1 base, with 18 bases sitting between them. From germline, CDR1 is MDHEN and CDR2 SYDVKM. CDR3 residues: CATRTGRAGTDTQYF. The CDR3, as DNA: TGTGCCACTAGGACAGGGAGGGCGGGCACAGATACGCAGTATTTT.

This chain links TRBV30 with TRBJ1-2; a possible D gene is TRBD1 (6 bases). Germline lookup yields CDR1 GTSNPN and CDR2 SVGIG (reference sequence). The CDR3 has 14 residues. Trimming shortened V by 1 base and J by 7 bases, and 16 bases separated the two germline ends. The CDR3 nucleotides are TGTGCCTGGAGTGGGGAGGGGGGACTTATTGGCTACACCTTC. Encoded protein: CAWSGEGGLIGYTF.

With respect to this clone: One end of the junction varies from germline; a read error may be responsible. CDR3 loop: CASSLDWRRGINF. For the CDR3, the DNA is TGTGCCAGCAGCCTGGATTGGCGGCGAGGTATAAACTTC. The rearrangement links TRBV7-2 to TRBJ2-7, with D hard to call. This CDR3 comprises 13 residues. Germline values: CDR1 SGHTA, CDR2 FQGNSA.

The chain combines TRBV9 with TRBJ2-2, with 8 bases aligning to TRBD2. Unmatched junction bases numbered 4, after V lost 0 bases and J lost 3 bases. CDR3 length: 16 residues. Germline V gene lookup returns CDR1 SGDLS and CDR2 YYNGEE. CDR3 bases: TGTGCCAGCAGCGTAGCCGGGCGGGGGGACACCGGGGAGCTGTTTTTT. Its translation is CASSVAGRGDTGELFF.

V gene TRBV7-2 combines with J gene TRBJ2-2, with 11 bases lining up with TRBD2. The CDR3 has 15 amino acids. Germline trimming cut 5 bases from V and 5 bases from J; bases unmatched to any gene: 4. Germline lookup yields CDR1 SGHTA and CDR2 FQGNSA. Here the CDR3 DNA reads TGTGCCAGCAGCCCCAGACTAGCGGGAACCGGGGAGCTGTTTTTT. This encodes CASSPRLAGTGELFF.

The chain couples TRBV9 to TRBJ1-6; TRBD1 matches at 7 bases. The CDR3 loop spans 15 amino acids. The V and J ends lost 3 bases and 8 bases, in that order; junction bases with no gene match: 8. Germline CDR1 SGDLS, CDR2 YYNGEE. CDR3 DNA sequence: TGTGCCAGCAGCGCAGGGGGATTAGGGGATTCACCCCTCCACTTT. The encoded protein is CASSAGGLGDSPLHF.

V is TRBV18 and J is TRBJ1-2; the match to TRBD1 covers 9 bases. Per the germline V gene, CDR1 is KGHSH and CDR2 is LQKENI. V gave up 6 bases and J gave up 4 bases; unmatched junction bases: 9. This CDR3 contains 15 residues. CDR3 residues: CASSPSTGGPYGYTF. In DNA form, the CDR3 reads TGTGCCAGCTCCCCCTCGACAGGGGGACCCTATGGCTACACCTTC.

This rearrangement joins TRBV9 to TRBJ2-3, with 9 nucleotides matching TRBD2. Per the germline V gene, CDR1 is SGDLS and CDR2 is YYNGEE. This CDR3 comprises 17 residues. The trim removed 4 bases at V and 0 bases at J, leaving 9 bases unmatched. The CDR3 DNA reads TGTGCCAGCAGCCCCAGTGTAGCGGGGGCCAGCACAGATACGCAGTATTTT. Its protein product is CASSPSVAGASTDTQYF.

This clone was seen once. The chain recombines TRBV7-6 with TRBJ1-2; no clear D. The CDR3 extends over 13 amino acids. Trimming shortened V by 4 bases and J by 8 bases, and 14 bases separated the two germline ends. CDR1 SGHVS and CDR2 FNYEAQ come from the germline V gene. CDR3 loop: CASSSHEGSGYTF. The CDR3 DNA sequence: TGTGCCAGCAGCTCGCACGAGGGATCCGGCTACACCTTC. The full variable domain, in which reference TRBV7-6 and TRBJ1-2 provide the parts outside the CDR3, is GAGVSQSPRYKVTKRGQDVALRCDPISGHVSLYWYRQALGQGPEFLTYFNYEAQQDKSGLPNDRFSAERPEGSISTLTIQRTEQRDSAMYRCASSSHEGSGYTFGSGTRLTVV.

The chain is built from TRBV6-5 and TRBJ2-1, with 8 bases identical to TRBD1. The germline V gene encodes CDR1 MNHEY and CDR2 SVGAGI. With 5 bases clipped from V and 3 bases from J, the junction kept 3 bases outside the gene matches. This CDR3 comprises 14 residues. CDR3 DNA: TGTGCCAGCAGTCGACAGGGGCACTACAATGAGCAGTTCTTC. Protein product: CASSRQGHYNEQFF.

The gene calls are TRBV15 and TRBJ1-6; D is perhaps TRBD1 (5 bases). Germline lookup yields CDR1 LNHNV and CDR2 YYDKDF (reference sequence). CDR3 length: 15 amino acids. V gave up 5 bases and J gave up 6 bases, with 14 bases separating them. CDR3 sequence (DNA): TGTGCCACCAGCGGCGGGGGAGAGGGTAATTCACCCCTCCACTTT. Its protein product is CATSGGGEGNSPLHF. Together with reference TRBV15 and TRBJ1-6, the CDR3 gives the full variable domain: DAMVIQNPRYQVTQFGKPVTLSCSQTLNHNVMYWYQQKSSQAPKLLFHYYDKDFNNEADTPDNFQSRRPNTSFCFLDIRSPGLGDTAMYLCATSGGGEGNSPLHFGNGTRLTVT.

The chain combines TRBV6-5 with TRBJ2-7; possible D gene TRBD2, 6 bases. Germline CDR1 reads MNHEY; CDR2 reads SVGAGI. CDR3 length: 15 amino acids. Trimming took 2 bases from V and 0 from J, leaving 11 bases between them. DNA for the CDR3: TGTGCCAGCAGTTACGGGGGGTTTGACTCCTACGAGCAGTACTTC. This translates into CASSYGGFDSYEQYF.

This clone was seen a single time. This rearrangement joins TRBV6-5 to TRBJ1-1, with TRBD1 matching over 10 bases. Germline trimming cut 6 bases from V and 6 bases from J; bases unmatched to any gene: 7. CDR3 length equals 14 residues. Germline V gene sequence: CDR1 MNHEY, CDR2 SVGAGI. CDR3 amino acids: CASRYRDRGAEAFF. The CDR3 nucleotides are TGTGCCAGCAGGTATAGGGACAGGGGAGCTGAAGCTTTCTTT.